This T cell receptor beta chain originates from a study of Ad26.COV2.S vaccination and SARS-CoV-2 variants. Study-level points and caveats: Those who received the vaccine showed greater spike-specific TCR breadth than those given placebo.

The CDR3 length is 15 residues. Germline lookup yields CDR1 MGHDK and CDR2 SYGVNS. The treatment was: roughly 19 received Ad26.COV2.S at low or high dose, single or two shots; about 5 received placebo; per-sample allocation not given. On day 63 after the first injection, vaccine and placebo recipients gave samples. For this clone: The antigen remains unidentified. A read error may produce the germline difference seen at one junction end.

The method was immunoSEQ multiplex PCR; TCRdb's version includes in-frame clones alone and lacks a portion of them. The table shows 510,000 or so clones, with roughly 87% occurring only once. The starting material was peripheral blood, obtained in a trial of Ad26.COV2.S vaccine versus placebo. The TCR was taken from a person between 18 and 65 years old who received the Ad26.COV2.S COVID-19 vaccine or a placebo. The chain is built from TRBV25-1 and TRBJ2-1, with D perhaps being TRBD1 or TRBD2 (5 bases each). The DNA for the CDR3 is TGTGCCAGCAGTAAATATGGGGGAGCCTACAATGAGCAGTTCTTC. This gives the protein CASSKYGGAYNEQFF.